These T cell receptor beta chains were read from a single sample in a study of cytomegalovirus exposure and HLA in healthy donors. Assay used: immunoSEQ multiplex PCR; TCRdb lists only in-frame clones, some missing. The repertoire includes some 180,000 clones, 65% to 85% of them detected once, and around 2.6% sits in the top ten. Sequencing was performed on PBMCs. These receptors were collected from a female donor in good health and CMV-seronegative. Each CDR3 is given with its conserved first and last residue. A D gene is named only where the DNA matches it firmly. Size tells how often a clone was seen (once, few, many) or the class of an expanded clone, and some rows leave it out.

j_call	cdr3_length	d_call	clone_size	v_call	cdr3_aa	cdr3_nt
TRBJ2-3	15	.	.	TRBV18	CASSPRDISTDTQYF	TGTGCCAGCTCGCCCCGGGACATTAGCACAGATACGCAGTATTTT
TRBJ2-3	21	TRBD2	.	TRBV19	CASSMLVITSGGAGKTDTQYF	TGTGCCAGTAGTATGTTGGTTATCACTAGCGGGGGGGCCGGAAAGACAGATACGCAGTATTTT
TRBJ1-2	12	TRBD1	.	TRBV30	CAWRDRAYGYTF	TGTGCCTGGAGAGACAGGGCCTATGGCTACACCTTC
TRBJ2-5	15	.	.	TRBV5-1	CASSLLTTSRETQYF	TGCGCCAGCAGCTTGTTGACTACCTCGCGCGAGACCCAGTACTTC
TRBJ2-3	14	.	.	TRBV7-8	CASSLKWGADTQYF	TGTGCCAGCAGCTTAAAGTGGGGCGCAGATACGCAGTATTTT
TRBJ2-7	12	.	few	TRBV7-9	CASSLPGYEQYF	TGTGCCAGCAGCTTACCGGGTTACGAGCAGTACTTC
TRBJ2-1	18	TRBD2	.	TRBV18	CASSLGLAGTSSYNEQFF	TGTGCCAGCTCATTGGGACTAGCGGGCACTAGCTCCTACAATGAGCAGTTCTTC
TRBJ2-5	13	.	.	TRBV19	CASTNAGGETQYF	TGTGCCAGTACAAACGCAGGGGGGGAGACCCAGTACTTC
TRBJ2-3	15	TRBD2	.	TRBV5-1	CASSELAGSADTQYF	TGCGCCAGCAGTGAGCTAGCGGGTTCAGCGGATACGCAGTATTTT
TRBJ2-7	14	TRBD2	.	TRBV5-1	CASSLVGGGYEQYF	TGCGCCAGCAGCTTGGTCGGGGGGGGCTACGAGCAGTACTTC
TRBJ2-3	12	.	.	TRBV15	CATSSLTDTQYF	TGTGCCACCAGCAGCCTTACAGATACGCAGTATTTT
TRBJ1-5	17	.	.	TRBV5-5	CASSSRDSGWGNQPQHF	TGTGCCAGCAGCTCCCGGGACTCAGGCTGGGGCAATCAGCCCCAGCATTTT
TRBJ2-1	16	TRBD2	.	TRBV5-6	CASSTPGTSGRFEQFF	TGTGCCAGCAGCACGCCCGGGACTAGCGGGAGATTCGAGCAGTTCTTC
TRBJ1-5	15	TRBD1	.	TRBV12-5	CASGMGTALSSAQHF	TGTGCTAGTGGTATGGGGACAGCGCTCTCTTCGGCCCAGCATTTT
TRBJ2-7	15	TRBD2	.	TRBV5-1	CASSSFGSGGSEQYF	TGCGCCAGCAGCTCCTTTGGGAGCGGGGGGAGCGAGCAGTACTTC
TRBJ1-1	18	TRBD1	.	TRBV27	CASSLGITGGRGGTEAFF	TGTGCCAGCAGTTTGGGAATAACAGGGGGCCGAGGGGGCACTGAAGCTTTCTTT
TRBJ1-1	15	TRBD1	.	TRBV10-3	CAISEPGQFFSEAFF	TGTGCCATCAGTGAACCGGGACAGTTTTTTTCTGAAGCTTTCTTT
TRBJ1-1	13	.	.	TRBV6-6	CASSYSQNTEAFF	TGTGCCAGCAGTTACTCCCAGAACACTGAAGCTTTCTTT
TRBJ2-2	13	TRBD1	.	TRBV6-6	CASGQGNTGELFF	TGTGCCAGCGGACAGGGGAACACCGGGGAGCTGTTTTTT
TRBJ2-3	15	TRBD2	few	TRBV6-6	CASSHLAGVTDTQYF	TGTGCCAGCAGTCACCTAGCGGGGGTCACAGATACGCAGTATTTT
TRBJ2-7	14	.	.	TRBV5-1	CASSLGYAGYEQYF	TGCGCCAGCAGCTTGGGGTACGCCGGCTACGAGCAGTACTTC
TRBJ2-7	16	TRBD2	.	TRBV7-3	CASSLVGGSLTHEQYF	TGTGCCAGCAGCTTAGTGGGCGGGAGTCTCACCCACGAGCAGTACTTC
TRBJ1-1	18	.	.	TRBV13	CASSSYKHVEVWGTEAFF	TGTGCCAGCAGCTCATACAAACACGTGGAGGTGTGGGGCACTGAAGCTTTCTTT
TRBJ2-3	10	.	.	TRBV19	CASGGDTQYF	TGTGCCAGTGGTGGCGATACGCAGTATTTT